A selection of T cell receptor beta chains follows, all from one sample in a study of T cell repertoires in cytomegalovirus infection. TCRdb reanalysed the reads using MiXCR and keeps one entry per CDR3 protein. The sample shows around 770,000 distinct CDR3 sequences, just under 30% of them seen only once. The antigens these receptors bind are not known. Sequences were derived from cultured CD8+ T cells from PBMCs, sampled from culture after CMV antigen stimulation. These receptors were obtained from a human donor in good health (CMV status not recorded). Some clones in this sample may be carry-over from other donors' samples. The CDR3 runs from the conserved cysteine through the conserved F or W. Fields, in order: CDR3 length, J gene, V gene, clone size, D gene, CDR3 DNA, CDR3 protein. The D gene is left open where the match is weak. Rows may omit the clone size; those that give it use once, few, many or a size class.

length: 17; J: TRBJ1-3; V: TRBV9; size: -; D: -; DNA: TGTGCCAGCAGCGTAGCTAAAGGACCTAGTCCTGGAAACACCATATATTTT; CDR3: CASSVAKGPSPGNTIYF
length: 19; J: TRBJ2-3; V: TRBV27; size: few; D: -; DNA: TGTGCCATCAGTACCCTTACCCCACAAGTCGGGCCTAGCACAGATACGCAGTATTTT; CDR3: CAISTLTPQVGPSTDTQYF
length: 16; J: TRBJ2-4; V: TRBV19; size: -; D: -; DNA: TGTGCCAGTAGTATGTTGACCGGAGGGGCCAAAAACATTCAGTACTTC; CDR3: CASSMLTGGAKNIQYF
length: 14; J: TRBJ1-2; V: TRBV27; size: few; D: -; DNA: TGTGCCAGCACTCCCAAGGGCTATAACTATGGCTACACCTTC; CDR3: CASTPKGYNYGYTF
length: 13; J: TRBJ1-1; V: TRBV2; size: few; D: -; DNA: TGTGCCAGCAGTGGGGGATTTAACACTGAAGCTTTCTTT; CDR3: CASSGGFNTEAFF
length: 16; J: TRBJ2-3; V: TRBV7-9; size: many; D: TRBD1; DNA: TGTGCCAGCAGCCCTAGACAGGGAAGGGACACAGATACGCAGTATTTT; CDR3: CASSPRQGRDTDTQYF
length: 12; J: TRBJ1-5; V: TRBV20-1; size: -; D: -; DNA: TGCAGTGCTCTCAGGATCGGTCAGCCCCAGCATTTT; CDR3: CSALRIGQPQHF
length: 13; J: TRBJ2-1; V: TRBV27; size: few; D: -; DNA: TGTGCCAGCAGTCTGTTGACTTCAGACGAGCAGTTCTTC; CDR3: CASSLLTSDEQFF
length: 13; J: TRBJ1-1; V: TRBV12-3/TRBV12-4; size: many; D: TRBD1; DNA: TGTGCCAGCTGGGACAGGGGGCCGGCTGAAGCTTTCTTT; CDR3: CASWDRGPAEAFF
length: 15; J: TRBJ2-5; V: TRBV4-1; size: -; D: TRBD1; DNA: TGCGCCAGCAGCCAAGAAGGGACAGTGGCTTGGACCCAGTACTTC; CDR3: CASSQEGTVAWTQYF
length: 15; J: TRBJ2-1; V: TRBV19; size: -; D: -; DNA: TGTGCCAGTAGTTGGGGGGGACAGACCAACAATGAGCAGTTCTTC; CDR3: CASSWGGQTNNEQFF
length: 15; J: TRBJ1-2; V: TRBV10-2; size: few; D: -; DNA: TGCGCCAGCAGCGGACCAGGGGTGGGGAACTATGGCTACACCTTC; CDR3: CASSGPGVGNYGYTF
length: 15; J: TRBJ1-1; V: TRBV5-1; size: -; D: TRBD1; DNA: TGCGCCAGCAGCTTGGATACAGGGGGGATCACTGAAGCTTTCTTT; CDR3: CASSLDTGGITEAFF
length: 15; J: TRBJ2-5; V: TRBV28; size: few; D: -; DNA: TGTGCCAGCAGTCCTCAGACGGGGGGCCTGGAGACCCAGTACTTC; CDR3: CASSPQTGGLETQYF
length: 14; J: TRBJ1-2; V: TRBV7-9; size: -; D: -; DNA: TGTGCCAGCAGCTCCGAACAGGCCCGCTATGGCTACACCTTC; CDR3: CASSSEQARYGYTF
length: 15; J: TRBJ2-1; V: TRBV9; size: -; D: TRBD2; DNA: TGTGCCAGCAGCGCAGGGACTAGCGGGTCCAATGAGCAGTTCTTC; CDR3: CASSAGTSGSNEQFF
length: 12; J: TRBJ1-6; V: TRBV10-3; size: -; D: -; DNA: TGTGCCACTGGGACCGGTAATTCACCCCTCCACTTT; CDR3: CATGTGNSPLHF
length: 14; J: TRBJ1-5; V: TRBV7-9; size: few; D: TRBD1; DNA: TGTGCCAGCAGCTCGGACAGGGGGGACCGTCCCCAGCATTTT; CDR3: CASSSDRGDRPQHF
length: 16; J: TRBJ1-1; V: TRBV25-1; size: few; D: -; DNA: TGTGCCAGCAGTGAGGGGGGCAGGGGTAGGAACACTGAAGCTTTCTTT; CDR3: CASSEGGRGRNTEAFF
length: 12; J: TRBJ2-5; V: TRBV7-9; size: few; D: TRBD1; DNA: TGTGCCAGCAACCACAGGGGAGAGACCCAGTACTTC; CDR3: CASNHRGETQYF
length: 15; J: TRBJ2-7; V: TRBV20-1; size: few; D: -; DNA: TGCAGTGCTAGAAGTTTCCGGGACACCCGCGACGAGCAGTACTTC; CDR3: CSARSFRDTRDEQYF
length: 15; J: TRBJ2-4; V: TRBV6-6; size: few; D: -; DNA: TGTGCCAGCAGACGTACAGGAGCGGTCCAAAACATTCAGTACTTC; CDR3: CASRRTGAVQNIQYF
length: 16; J: TRBJ1-2; V: TRBV7-9; size: -; D: -; DNA: TGTGCCAGCAGCTTAGCCTACCGGGGTGACATCTATGGCTACACCTTC; CDR3: CASSLAYRGDIYGYTF
length: 14; J: TRBJ2-1; V: TRBV27; size: few; D: -; DNA: TGTGCCAGCAGTTTTCAGTCGCCGAACAATGAGCAGTTCTTC; CDR3: CASSFQSPNNEQFF
length: 15; J: TRBJ2-6; V: TRBV6-5; size: -; D: -; DNA: TGTGCCAGCAGTTACTCACTCTCTGGGGCCAACGTCCTGACTTTC; CDR3: CASSYSLSGANVLTF
length: 15; J: TRBJ2-1; V: TRBV19; size: many; D: TRBD1; DNA: TGTGCCAGTAGTATTCGCCGGACAGGGTACAACGAGCAGTTCTTC; CDR3: CASSIRRTGYNEQFF
length: 15; J: TRBJ1-1; V: TRBV6-1; size: few; D: -; DNA: TGTGCCAGCAGTGTATTCAGGGGCAGGAACACTGAAGCTTTCTTT; CDR3: CASSVFRGRNTEAFF
length: 15; J: TRBJ2-2; V: TRBV15; size: few; D: -; DNA: TGTGCCACCTACCAGGGCGAGGGGCGGTCCGGGGAGCTGTTTTTT; CDR3: CATYQGEGRSGELFF
length: 16; J: TRBJ2-2; V: TRBV7-9; size: few; D: TRBD2; DNA: TGTGCCAGCCTACCCCCCCCAGCGGGGGTGACCGGGGAGCTGTTTTTT; CDR3: CASLPPPAGVTGELFF
length: 15; J: TRBJ2-3; V: TRBV15; size: -; D: -; DNA: TGTGCCACCAGCCCCGGCGGCGGGGGCACAGATACGCAATATTTT; CDR3: CATSPGGGGTDTQYF
length: 13; J: TRBJ2-2; V: TRBV7-8; size: few; D: -; DNA: TGTGCCAGCAGCGGAGTGGGCACCGGGGAGCTGTTTTTT; CDR3: CASSGVGTGELFF
length: 18; J: TRBJ2-1; V: TRBV7-9; size: -; D: -; DNA: TGTGCCAGCAGCTTAGCGCGTTGGACCACGAGCTCCTACAATGAGCAGTTCTTC; CDR3: CASSLARWTTSSYNEQFF
length: 14; J: TRBJ1-5; V: TRBV7-9; size: -; D: -; DNA: TGTGCCAGCACCCAAGAAGGAAGCAATCAGCCCCAGCATTTT; CDR3: CASTQEGSNQPQHF
length: 14; J: TRBJ2-7; V: TRBV7-8; size: few; D: -; DNA: TGTGCCAGCAGCTTAAGCACGAGCTCCTACGAGCAGTACTTC; CDR3: CASSLSTSSYEQYF
length: 12; J: TRBJ2-3; V: TRBV7-4; size: few; D: -; DNA: TGTGCCAGCAGTGGAGCGGTTATAACGCAGTATTTT; CDR3: CASSGAVITQYF
length: 17; J: TRBJ2-2; V: TRBV15; size: few; D: -; DNA: TGTGCCACTACCCGTGGGACTCAACTCGCGAACACCGGGGAGCTGTTTTTT; CDR3: CATTRGTQLANTGELFF
length: 15; J: TRBJ1-1; V: TRBV5-1; size: -; D: -; DNA: TGCGCCAGCAGCTTGGCCGCAGGGCGGATCACTGAAGCTTTCTTT; CDR3: CASSLAAGRITEAFF
length: 16; J: TRBJ2-2; V: TRBV24-1; size: -; D: -; DNA: TGTGCCACCGCACCCGGAGTTGCATGGAACACCGGGGAGCTGTTTTTT; CDR3: CATAPGVAWNTGELFF